This TCR beta chain was recorded in a study of a mutant IDH1 vaccine in newly diagnosed glioma. CDR1 is SGHRS and CDR2 is YFSETQ in the germline V gene. This CDR3 region has 13 residues. V lost 4 bases and J lost 3; bases outside the gene matches: 3. Time point of the sample: baseline, week 1 (first vaccination visit). Treatment specified: pre-vaccination baseline after standard-of-care therapy. The data were produced by immunoSEQ multiplex PCR, yet TCRdb's version contains in-frame clones alone and is incomplete. This table has tens of thousands of clones, about 91% appearing once. The receptor comes from a man aged 45-65 years with glioma. Sequenced here: PBMCs, sampled from a glioma patient treated with radiotherapy, temozolomide or both. The chain carries TRBV5-1 and TRBJ1-2; 7 bases fit TRBD1. The DNA of the CDR3 is TGCGCCAGCAGCGCAACAGGGGACTATGGCTACACCTTC. Translating gives CASSATGDYGYTF.